A selection of T cell receptor beta chains follows, all from one sample in a study of neurological immune-mediated disorders. TCRdb reanalysed the 5' RACE reads using MiXCR and keeps one entry per CDR3 protein. The sample shows tens of thousands of distinct CDR3 sequences, roughly 10% of them seen only once. Material: PBMCs. The receptors come from a man in his 60s in good health. Both conserved end residues are part of each CDR3.

J: TRBJ2-2; V: TRBV5-6; CDR3: CASSFSANTGELFF
J: TRBJ1-1; V: TRBV6-2/TRBV6-3; CDR3: CASTAFTEAFF
J: TRBJ2-7; V: TRBV7-2; CDR3: CASSYPRLAGGYEQYF
J: TRBJ2-7; V: TRBV5-8; CDR3: CASSLRGYEQYF
J: TRBJ1-2; V: TRBV7-9; CDR3: CASSLTATNYGYTF
J: TRBJ2-1; V: TRBV5-6; CDR3: CASSAVAGLGRYNEQFF
J: TRBJ2-3; V: TRBV3-1; CDR3: CASSQWEGAGTDTQYF
J: TRBJ2-3; V: TRBV7-2; CDR3: CASSLDRATQYF
J: TRBJ1-2; V: TRBV7-2; CDR3: CASSPGTFNYGYTF
J: TRBJ2-6; V: TRBV5-6; CDR3: CASSPTGFGGANVLTF
J: TRBJ1-2; V: TRBV4-3; CDR3: CASSQDPGGYGYTF
J: TRBJ2-7; V: TRBV28; CDR3: CASSLGFEQYF
J: TRBJ2-7; V: TRBV7-9; CDR3: CASSETTGNEQYF
J: TRBJ1-1; V: TRBV6-5; CDR3: CASSYDRSQAFF
J: TRBJ1-2; V: TRBV27; CDR3: CASSPRAVIYGYTF
J: TRBJ1-5; V: TRBV27; CDR3: CASREKIYQPQHF
J: TRBJ2-6; V: TRBV12-3/TRBV12-4; CDR3: CASSTSGGLLGANVLTF
J: TRBJ2-1; V: TRBV11-2; CDR3: CASSYGKEYNEQFF
J: TRBJ1-5; V: TRBV7-2; CDR3: CASSWDGNQPQHF
J: TRBJ2-7; V: TRBV6-2/TRBV6-3; CDR3: CASSDTPYEQYF
J: TRBJ1-1; V: TRBV5-1; CDR3: CASSLRQGVTEAFF
J: TRBJ1-6; V: TRBV10-3; CDR3: CAISEEGVGNSPLHF
J: TRBJ2-5; V: TRBV20-1; CDR3: CSVPNNPETQYF
J: TRBJ2-1; V: TRBV20-1; CDR3: CSAGAGAQNSYNEQFF